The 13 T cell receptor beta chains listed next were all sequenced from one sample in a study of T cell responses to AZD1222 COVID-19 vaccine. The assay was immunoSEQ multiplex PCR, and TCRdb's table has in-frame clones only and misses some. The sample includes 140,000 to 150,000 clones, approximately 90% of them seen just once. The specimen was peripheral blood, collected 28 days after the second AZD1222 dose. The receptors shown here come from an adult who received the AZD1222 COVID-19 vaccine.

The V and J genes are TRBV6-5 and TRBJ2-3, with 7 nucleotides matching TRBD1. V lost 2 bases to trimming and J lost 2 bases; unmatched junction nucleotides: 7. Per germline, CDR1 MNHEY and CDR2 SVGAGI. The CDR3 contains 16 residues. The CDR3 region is CASSYKRTGATDTQYF. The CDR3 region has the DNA TGTGCCAGCAGTTACAAGAGGACAGGAGCCACAGATACGCAGTATTTT.

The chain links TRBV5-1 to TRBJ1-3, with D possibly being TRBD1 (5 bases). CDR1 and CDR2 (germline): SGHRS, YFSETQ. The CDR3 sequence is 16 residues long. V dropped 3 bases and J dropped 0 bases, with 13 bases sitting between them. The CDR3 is CASSSRQGVSGNTIYF. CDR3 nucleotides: TGCGCCAGCAGCTCCCGGCAGGGAGTCTCTGGAAACACCATATATTTT.

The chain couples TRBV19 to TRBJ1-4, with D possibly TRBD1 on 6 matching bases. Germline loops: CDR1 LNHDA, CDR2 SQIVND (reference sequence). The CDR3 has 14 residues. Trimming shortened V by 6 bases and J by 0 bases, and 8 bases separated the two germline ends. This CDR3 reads CASRGGATNEKLFF. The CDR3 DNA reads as TGTGCCAGTAGAGGGGGTGCAACTAATGAAAAACTGTTTTTT.

The CDR3: CASGSTARTGDQPQHF. The CDR3 bases are TGTGCTAGTGGTTCAACCGCACGGACAGGGGATCAGCCCCAGCATTTT. The chain employs TRBV12-5 and TRBJ1-5, with 9 bases matching TRBD1. The CDR3 totals 16 residues. Germline V gene sequence: CDR1 LGHNT, CDR2 FRNRAP. J was trimmed by 5 bases and V by 4 bases; bases with no gene match: 9.

The CDR3 DNA follows: TGTGCCAGCAGCCACGGTAGCGGGGGGGTCACAGATACGCAGTATTTT. This codes for CASSHGSGGVTDTQYF. This chain uses TRBV3-1 (or the pseudogene TRBV3-2) with TRBJ2-3; 11 bases agree with TRBD2. From germline, CDR1 is LGHDT and CDR2 YNNKEL (reference sequence). CDR3 length: 16 residues. The V segment lost 3 bases and the J segment 2 bases; nucleotides outside the gene matches: 4.

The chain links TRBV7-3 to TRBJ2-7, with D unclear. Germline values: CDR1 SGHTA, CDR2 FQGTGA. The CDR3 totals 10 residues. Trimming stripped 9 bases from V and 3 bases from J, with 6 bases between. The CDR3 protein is CAREDYEQYF. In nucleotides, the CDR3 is TGTGCCAGGGAAGACTACGAGCAGTACTTC.

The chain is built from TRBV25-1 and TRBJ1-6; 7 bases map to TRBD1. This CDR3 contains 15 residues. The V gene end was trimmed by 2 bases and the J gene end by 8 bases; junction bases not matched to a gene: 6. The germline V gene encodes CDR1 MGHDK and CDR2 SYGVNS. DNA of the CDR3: TGTGCCAGCAGTGAAGTGACAGGGTCTTATTCACCCCTCCACTTT. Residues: CASSEVTGSYSPLHF.

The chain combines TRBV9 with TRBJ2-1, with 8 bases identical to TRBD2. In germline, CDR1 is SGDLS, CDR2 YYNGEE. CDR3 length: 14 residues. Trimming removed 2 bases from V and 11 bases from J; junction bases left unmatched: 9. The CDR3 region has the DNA TGTGCCAGCAGCGTGGCCACTAGCGGAGATAAGCAGTTCTTC. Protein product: CASSVATSGDKQFF.

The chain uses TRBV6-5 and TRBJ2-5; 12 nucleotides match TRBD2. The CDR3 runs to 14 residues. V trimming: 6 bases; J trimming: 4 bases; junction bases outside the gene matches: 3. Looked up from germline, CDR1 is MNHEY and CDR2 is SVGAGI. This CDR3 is CASRGLAGPETQYF. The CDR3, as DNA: TGTGCCAGCAGGGGACTAGCGGGCCCAGAGACCCAGTACTTC.

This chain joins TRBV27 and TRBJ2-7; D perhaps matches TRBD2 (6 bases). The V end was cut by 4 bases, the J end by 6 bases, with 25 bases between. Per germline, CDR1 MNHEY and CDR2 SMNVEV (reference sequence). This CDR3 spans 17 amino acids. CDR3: CASSSWEAVTPPGEQYF. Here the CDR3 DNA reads TGTGCCAGCAGTTCGTGGGAGGCCGTCACCCCACCGGGCGAGCAGTACTTC.

DNA for the CDR3: TGCGCCAGCAGGCGGGCCGACGGGAATGAGCAGTTCTTC. This codes for CASRRADGNEQFF. V gene TRBV5-1 combines with J gene TRBJ2-1, with D maybe TRBD2 (5 bases). In germline, CDR1 is SGHRS, CDR2 YFSETQ. The CDR3 contains 13 residues. Trimming left V 5 bases short and J 7 bases short, with 13 bases between.

In DNA form, the CDR3 reads TGCAGTGCTAGTGGGGTTGGAAAATATCAGCCCCAGCATTTT. As protein: CSASGVGKYQPQHF. The V call is TRBV20-1, the J call TRBJ1-5; D gene unclear. This CDR3 comprises 14 residues. Germline values: CDR1 DFQATT, CDR2 SNEGSKA (reference sequence). With 3 bases removed from V and 5 bases from J, the gap between germline ends came to 14 bases.

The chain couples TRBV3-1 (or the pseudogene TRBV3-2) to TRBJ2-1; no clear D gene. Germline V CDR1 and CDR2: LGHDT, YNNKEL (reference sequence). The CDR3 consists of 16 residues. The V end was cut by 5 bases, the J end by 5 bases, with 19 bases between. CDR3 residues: CASSTVRPISNNEQFF. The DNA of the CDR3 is TGTGCCAGCAGCACCGTGCGTCCCATTTCCAACAATGAGCAGTTCTTC.